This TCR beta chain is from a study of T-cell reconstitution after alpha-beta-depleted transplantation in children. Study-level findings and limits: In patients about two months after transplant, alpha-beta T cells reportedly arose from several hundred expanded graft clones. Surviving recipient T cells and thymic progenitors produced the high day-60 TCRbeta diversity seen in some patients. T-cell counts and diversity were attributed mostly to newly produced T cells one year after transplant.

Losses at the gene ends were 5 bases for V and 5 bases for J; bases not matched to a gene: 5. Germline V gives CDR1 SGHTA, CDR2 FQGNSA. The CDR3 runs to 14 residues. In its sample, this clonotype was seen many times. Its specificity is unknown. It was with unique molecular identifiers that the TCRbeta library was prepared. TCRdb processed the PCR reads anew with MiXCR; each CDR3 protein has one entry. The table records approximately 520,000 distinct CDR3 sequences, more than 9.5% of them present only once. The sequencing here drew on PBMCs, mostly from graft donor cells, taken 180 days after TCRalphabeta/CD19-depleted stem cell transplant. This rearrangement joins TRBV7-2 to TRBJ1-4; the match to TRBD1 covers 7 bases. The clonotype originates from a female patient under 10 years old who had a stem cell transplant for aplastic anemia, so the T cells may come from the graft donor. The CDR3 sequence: CASSAGQQNEKLFF. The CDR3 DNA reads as TGTGCCAGCAGCGCGGGACAGCAGAATGAAAAACTGTTTTTT.